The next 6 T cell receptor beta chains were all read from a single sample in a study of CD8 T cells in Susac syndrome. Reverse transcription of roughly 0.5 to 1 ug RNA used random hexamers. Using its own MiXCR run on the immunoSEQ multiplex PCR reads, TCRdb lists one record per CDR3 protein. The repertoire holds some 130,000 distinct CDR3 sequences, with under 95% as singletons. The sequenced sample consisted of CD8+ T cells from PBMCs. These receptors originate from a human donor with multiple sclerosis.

This CDR3 is CSGRWWEDTQYF. The CDR3 DNA follows: TGCAGTGGAAGGTGGTGGGAGGATACGCAGTATTTT. This chain connects TRBV20-1 to TRBJ2-3; tentatively, D is TRBD2 (5 bases). CDR1 is DFQATT and CDR2 is SNEGSKA in the germline V gene (reference sequence). V lost 7 bases, J lost 6 bases, and 14 bases lay in between. The CDR3 contains 12 residues.

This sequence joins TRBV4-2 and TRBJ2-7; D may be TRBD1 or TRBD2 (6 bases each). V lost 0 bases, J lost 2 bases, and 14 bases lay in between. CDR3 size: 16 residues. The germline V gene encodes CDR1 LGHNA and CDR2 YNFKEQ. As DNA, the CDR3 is TGTGCCAGCAGCCAAGATCAGGCGGGACAAGCCTACGAGCAGTACTTC. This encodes CASSQDQAGQAYEQYF.

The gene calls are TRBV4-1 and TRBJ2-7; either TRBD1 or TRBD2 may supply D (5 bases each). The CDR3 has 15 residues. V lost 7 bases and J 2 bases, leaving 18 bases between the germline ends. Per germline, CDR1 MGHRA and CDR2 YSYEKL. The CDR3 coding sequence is TGCGCCAGCACCCCAACGAGGGGCGCCGCCTACGAGCAGTACTTC. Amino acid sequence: CASTPTRGAAYEQYF.

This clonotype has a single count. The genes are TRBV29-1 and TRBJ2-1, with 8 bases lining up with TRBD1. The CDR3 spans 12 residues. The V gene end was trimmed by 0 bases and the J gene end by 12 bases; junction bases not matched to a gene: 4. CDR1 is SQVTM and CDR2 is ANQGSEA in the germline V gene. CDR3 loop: CSVEEPGGWQFF. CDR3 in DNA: TGCAGCGTTGAAGAGCCAGGGGGCTGGCAGTTCTTC.

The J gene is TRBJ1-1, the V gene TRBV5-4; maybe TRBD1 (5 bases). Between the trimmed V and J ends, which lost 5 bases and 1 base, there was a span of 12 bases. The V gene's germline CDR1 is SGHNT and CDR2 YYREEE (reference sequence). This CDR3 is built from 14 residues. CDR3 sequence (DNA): TGTGCCAGCAGACCGCATACAGGGAACACTGAAGCTTTCTTT. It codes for CASRPHTGNTEAFF.

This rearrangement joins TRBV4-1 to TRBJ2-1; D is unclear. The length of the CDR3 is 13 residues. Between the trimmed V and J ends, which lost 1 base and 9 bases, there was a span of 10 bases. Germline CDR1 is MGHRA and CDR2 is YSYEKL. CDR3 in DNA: TGCGCCAGCAGCCAAGTGGTCAGCCTTGAGCAGTTCTTC. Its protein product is CASSQVVSLEQFF.